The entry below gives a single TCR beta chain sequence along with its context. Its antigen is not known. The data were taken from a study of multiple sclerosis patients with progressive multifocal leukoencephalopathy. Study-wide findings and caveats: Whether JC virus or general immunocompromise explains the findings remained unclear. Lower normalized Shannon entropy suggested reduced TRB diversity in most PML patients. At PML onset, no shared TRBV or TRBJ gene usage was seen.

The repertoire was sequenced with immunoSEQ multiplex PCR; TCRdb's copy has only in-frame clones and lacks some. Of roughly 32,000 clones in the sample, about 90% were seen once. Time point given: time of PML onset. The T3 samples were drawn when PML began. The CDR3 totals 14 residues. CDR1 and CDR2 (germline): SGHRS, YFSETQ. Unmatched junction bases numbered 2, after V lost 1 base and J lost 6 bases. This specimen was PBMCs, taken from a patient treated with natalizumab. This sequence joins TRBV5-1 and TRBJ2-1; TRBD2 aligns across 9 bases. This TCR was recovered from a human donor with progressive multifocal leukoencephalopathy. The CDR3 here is CASSLQLAGNEQFF. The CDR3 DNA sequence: TGCGCCAGCAGCTTGCAACTAGCGGGCAATGAGCAGTTCTTC.